What follows describes a single T cell receptor (beta chain). This CDR3 is 13 amino acids long. Germline CDR1 MDHEN, CDR2 SYDVKM. V lost 4 bases to trimming and J lost 7 bases, with 14 bases between them. Healthy adults negative for HIV, lacking recent acute infections or vaccinations, served as donors. Genomic DNA for unsorted samples, which was extracted with the QIAamp DNA Blood Mini kit, came from 99 million or so PBMCs. Assay: immunoSEQ multiplex PCR; the TCRdb copy retains only in-frame clones and omits some. The data hold approximately 440,000 clones, with approximately 77% observed a single time. These data are taken from a study of shared clonotypes between healthy human individuals.

The TCR originated in a woman in her thirties or forties in good health. Some clones in this sample may be carry-over from other donors' samples. Sequencing was performed on PBMCs. The rearrangement joins TRBV28 to TRBJ2-7; D may be TRBD2 (5 bases). DNA of the CDR3: TGTGCCAGCAGTTATACGGGGTACAAGGAGCAGTACTTC. This translates into CASSYTGYKEQYF.